This T cell receptor (beta chain) was observed in a study of cytotoxic CD8 clonotypes in ibrutinib-treated CLL. Study overall: IGHV unmutated 17 to 18; relapsed/refractory 11; treatment-naive roughly 14. Samples yielded averages of hundreds of thousands of productive templates and some 94,000 productive rearrangements. General study results and limits: At baseline, clonality was higher than in age-matched healthy donors and correlated with CD8+ counts.

Germline-derived CDR1 and CDR2 are SGHRS and YFSETQ. V gave up 5 bases and J gave up 1 base, with 14 bases separating them. The CDR3 runs to 15 residues. In regard to this clone: Antigen specificity is unknown.

Measured with immunoSEQ multiplex PCR; TCRdb has only the in-frame clones, and not every one. Among about 180,000 clones, around 80% were seen once, and the ten largest hold around 4.5%. Source: PBMCs, taken after 24 months of ibrutinib treatment. The V gene is TRBV5-1, the J gene TRBJ2-3; D gene unclear. The TCR originated in a human donor with chronic lymphocytic leukemia. CDR3 sequence (DNA): TGCGCCAGCAGTTTTGGGCGCCAGGGCACAGATACGCAGTATTTT. Its translation: CASSFGRQGTDTQYF.